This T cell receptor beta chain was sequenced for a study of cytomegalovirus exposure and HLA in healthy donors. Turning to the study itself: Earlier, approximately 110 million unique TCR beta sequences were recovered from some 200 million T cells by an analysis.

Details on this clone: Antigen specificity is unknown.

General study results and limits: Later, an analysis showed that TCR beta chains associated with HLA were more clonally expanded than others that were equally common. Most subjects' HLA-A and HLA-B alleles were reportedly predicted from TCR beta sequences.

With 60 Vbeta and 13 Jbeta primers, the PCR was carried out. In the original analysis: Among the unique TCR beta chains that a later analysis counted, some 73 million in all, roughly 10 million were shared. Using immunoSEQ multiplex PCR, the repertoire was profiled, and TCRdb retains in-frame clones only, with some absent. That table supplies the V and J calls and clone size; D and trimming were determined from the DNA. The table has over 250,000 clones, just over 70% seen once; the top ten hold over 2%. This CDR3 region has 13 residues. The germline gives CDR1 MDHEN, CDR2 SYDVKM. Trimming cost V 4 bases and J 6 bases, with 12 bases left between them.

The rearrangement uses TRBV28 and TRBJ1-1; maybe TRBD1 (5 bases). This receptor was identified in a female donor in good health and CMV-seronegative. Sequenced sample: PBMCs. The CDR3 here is CASSSPGISEAFF. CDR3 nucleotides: TGTGCCAGCAGTTCCCCAGGGATCTCTGAAGCTTTCTTT.